These T cell receptor beta chains were read from a single sample in a study of beta chain features in type 1 diabetes. Sequencing used immunoSEQ multiplex PCR; TCRdb keeps in-frame clones, though not all of them. This table has over 150,000 clones, 7.5% to 9.5% appearing once. The specimen was central memory CD4+ T cells from blood. Every receptor here comes from a woman younger than 35 with type 1 diabetes. Both conserved end residues are part of each CDR3. A D gene is named only where the DNA matches it firmly. Only part of the rows carry a size: once, few, many, or a class if the clone is expanded.

>TRBD2|TRBV18|TRBJ2-7|few
TGTGCCAGCTCACCAGCCGGACTAGCGGGGAGTGGAGAGCAGTACTTC
CASSPAGLAGSGEQYF
>TRBD2|TRBV5-1|TRBJ2-1|-
TGCGCCAGCAGCTGGGAGACTAGCGGGTCTAACAATGAGCAGTTCTTC
CASSWETSGSNNEQFF
>TRBD1|TRBV5-1|TRBJ2-7|-
TGCGCCAGCAGCCTAGGGACAGGGGGTACCCACGAGCAGTACTTC
CASSLGTGGTHEQYF
>TRBD1|TRBV6-1|TRBJ2-7|few
TGTGCCAGCAGTGGGACAGGGAGGATTTACGAGCAGTACTTC
CASSGTGRIYEQYF
>-|TRBV5-6|TRBJ2-3|few
TGTGCCAGCAGCAGACTAGTCGGACTCACAGATACGCAGTATTTT
CASSRLVGLTDTQYF
>TRBD1|TRBV7-2|TRBJ1-2|few
TGTGCCAGCAGCGAAAACCCAGGGGGCGGGGGCACCTTC
CASSENPGGGGTF
>-|TRBV11-3|TRBJ2-5|few
TGTGCCAGCAGCTTAGGCGAAGTGGAGACCCAGTACTTC
CASSLGEVETQYF
>-|TRBV7-9|TRBJ1-2|few
TGTGCCAGCAGCCAAAGTGGCAGATCAAACTATGGCTACACCTTC
CASSQSGRSNYGYTF
>-|TRBV7-8|TRBJ1-1|few
TGTGCCAGCAGCCCAGGGATAGTCAGTACAGCTTTCTTT
CASSPGIVSTAFF
>-|TRBV7-2|TRBJ2-2|few
TGTGCCAGCAGCGCCCCGGGACTCAGAACCTTGAACACCGGGGAGCTGTTTTTT
CASSAPGLRTLNTGELFF
>-|TRBV5-1|TRBJ2-5|few
TGCGCCAGCAGCTTGCGGGGGAACTCGGAGACCCAGTACTTC
CASSLRGNSETQYF
>-|TRBV11-2|TRBJ2-7|-
TGTGCCAGCAGCTTGGTTGCGCAGGGAACCTACGAGCAGTACTTC
CASSLVAQGTYEQYF